These 27 T cell receptor beta chains were all obtained from the same sample, sequenced in a study of blood T cell repertoires in COVID-19. TCRdb's table, derived via immunoSEQ multiplex PCR, lists solely in-frame clones and lacks some. Found here are 250,000 or so clones, around 80% of them singletons; the top ten hold more than 5.5%. Sequenced: peripheral blood. The receptors stem from a human donor in a cohort sampled during active COVID-19.

The chain combines TRBV6-5 with TRBJ2-7; D unclear. The V end lost 3 bases, the J end lost 0 bases, and 12 bases lay between the germline ends. CDR1 and CDR2 (germline): MNHEY, SVGAGI. The CDR3 has 15 amino acids. As DNA, the CDR3 is TGTGCCAGCAGTTATGTCACATCAAGCTCCTACGAGCAGTACTTC. Protein sequence: CASSYVTSSSYEQYF.

This clone was seen many times. The V and J genes are TRBV5-1 and TRBJ2-5; D may be TRBD1 (5 bases). CDR3 size: 16 residues. Germline values: CDR1 SGHRS, CDR2 YFSETQ. Trimming took off 1 base at V and 5 bases at J, with 18 bases between the two ends. The CDR3 spells CASSLRAGIVGETQYF. In DNA form, the CDR3 reads TGCGCCAGCAGCTTGAGGGCAGGGATCGTAGGGGAGACCCAGTACTTC.

The J gene is TRBJ1-6, the V gene TRBV3-1 (or the pseudogene TRBV3-2); D is perhaps TRBD1 (5 bases). This CDR3 has 15 amino acids. Trimming pared 0 bases from V and 7 bases from J, leaving 10 bases between. Germline CDR1 is LGHDT and CDR2 is YNNKEL (reference sequence). The CDR3 loop is CASSQDGAVNSPLHF. The CDR3 DNA is TGTGCCAGCAGCCAAGATGGGGCAGTAAATTCACCCCTCCACTTT.

V gene TRBV5-1 combines with J gene TRBJ1-1, with a tentative D call TRBD1 (6 bases). The V gene lost 2 bases and the J gene lost 2 bases, with 10 bases spanning the gap. CDR1 and CDR2 from the germline V gene are SGHRS and YFSETQ. This CDR3 has 14 residues. CDR3 nucleotide sequence: TGCGCCAGCAGCTTTACAGGGATCAACACTGAAGCTTTCTTT. Protein product: CASSFTGINTEAFF.

The genes are TRBV10-3 and TRBJ2-5, with no clear D. V lost 3 bases and J 7 bases, leaving 9 bases between the germline ends. This CDR3 comprises 12 residues. The germline V gene has CDR1 ENHRY and CDR2 SYGVKD. The CDR3 is CAISETERTQYF. The CDR3, as DNA: TGTGCCATCAGTGAAACAGAAAGGACCCAGTACTTC.

The CDR3 coding sequence is TGTGCCAGCAGCGCGGCGGACGTCCTGACTTTC. This codes for CASSAADVLTF. V usage is TRBV9 and J usage is TRBJ2-6; D is undetermined. The CDR3 runs 11 residues. Trimming took off 3 bases at V and 11 bases at J, with 6 bases between the two ends. Germline-derived CDR1 and CDR2 are SGDLS and YYNGEE.

This clone appeared a few times. V usage is TRBV6-5 and J usage is TRBJ1-3; TRBD1 matches at 8 bases. J was trimmed by 9 bases and V by 7 bases; bases with no gene match: 14. Germline CDR1 MNHEY, CDR2 SVGAGI. The CDR3 length is 15 residues. The CDR3 DNA reads as TGTGCCAGCATAGTACAGGGGGGGCTCAGGGGCACCATATATTTT. Its translation: CASIVQGGLRGTIYF.

This clone has ten or more counts. This chain connects TRBV5-4 to TRBJ2-5; 7 bases agree with TRBD1. The CDR3 runs to 14 residues. V gave up 8 bases and J gave up 5 bases; unmatched junction bases: 12. CDR1 and CDR2 (germline): SGHNT, YYREEE (reference sequence). CDR3 protein: CASAVKGASETQYF. The CDR3 nucleotides read TGTGCCAGTGCAGTAAAGGGGGCCTCGGAGACCCAGTACTTC. The full variable domain, its missing parts supplied by reference TRBV5-4 and TRBJ2-5, is ETGVTQSPTHLIKTRGQQVTLRCSSQSGHNTVSWYQQALGQGPQFIFQYYREEENGRGNFPPRFSGLQFPNYSSELNVNALELDDSALYLCASAVKGASETQYFGPGTRLLVL.

The sample holds a few counts of this clone. The chain carries TRBV3-1 (or the pseudogene TRBV3-2) and TRBJ2-2; 8 bases align to TRBD2. The germline CDR1 and CDR2 sequences are LGHDT and YNNKEL (reference sequence). This CDR3 has 15 residues. The J segment lost 8 bases and the V segment lost 0 bases, leaving 5 bases of the junction unmatched. The CDR3 reads CASSQEGLAGGELFF. The CDR3 DNA follows: TGTGCCAGCAGCCAAGAAGGACTAGCCGGAGGGGAGCTGTTTTTT.

This clone showed up many times. This chain connects TRBV5-1 to TRBJ2-3; D perhaps matches TRBD2 (5 bases). This CDR3 spans 16 amino acids. CDR1 is SGHRS and CDR2 is YFSETQ in the germline V gene. V shed 4 bases and J shed 3 bases, with 18 bases lying between them. CDR3 protein: CASSITAPGVTDTQYF. CDR3 bases: TGCGCCAGCAGCATTACAGCCCCCGGGGTTACAGATACGCAGTATTTT.

This clone was seen just once. J is TRBJ2-6 and V is TRBV13; 10 bases agree with TRBD1. CDR1 is PRHDT and CDR2 is FYEKMQ in the germline V gene (reference sequence). J lost 0 bases, V lost 5 bases, and 7 bases had no gene match. The CDR3 has 18 amino acids. CDR3 sequence: CASSERDRGFSGANVLTF. The CDR3 nucleotides are TGTGCCAGCAGCGAAAGGGACAGGGGCTTCTCTGGGGCCAACGTCCTGACTTTC.

This sequence joins TRBV7-2 and TRBJ1-3; D is unclear. The CDR3 spans 16 residues. Germline CDR1 is SGHTA and CDR2 is FQGNSA. The V and J ends lost 1 base and 1 base respectively, with 11 bases between them. CDR3 residues: CASSLEGGLSGNTIYF. The CDR3 coding sequence is TGTGCCAGCAGCTTAGAAGGCGGGTTGTCTGGAAACACCATATATTTT. Full variable domain (outside the CDR3, taken from reference TRBV7-2 and TRBJ1-3): GAGVSQSPSNKVTEKGKDVELRCDPISGHTALYWYRQSLGQGLEFLIYFQGNSAPDKSGLPSDRFSAERTGGSVSTLTIQRTQQEDSAVYLCASSLEGGLSGNTIYFGEGSWLTVV.

The chain links TRBV29-1 to TRBJ1-4; 9 nucleotides match TRBD1. The CDR3 runs to 13 residues. After removal of 6 bases from V and 8 bases from J, the junction contained 7 bases not matched to a gene. CDR1 is SQVTM and CDR2 is ANQGSEA in the germline V gene. CDR3 bases: TGCAGCGTCACGGGACAGGGCAGGGAAAAACTGTTTTTT. This sequence encodes CSVTGQGREKLFF.

This sequence joins TRBV11-3 and TRBJ2-3; possible D gene TRBD2, 6 bases. CDR1 and CDR2 (germline): SGHNT, YENEEA. The V gene lost 0 bases and the J gene lost 0 bases, with 7 bases spanning the gap. This CDR3 spans 15 amino acids. CDR3: CASSLDGTSTDTQYF. CDR3 nucleotides: TGTGCCAGCAGCTTAGACGGGACTAGCACAGATACGCAGTATTTT.

This sequence joins TRBV19 and TRBJ2-5; 7 bases match TRBD2. CDR3 size: 15 residues. CDR1 and CDR2 from the germline V gene are LNHDA and SQIVND (reference sequence). J gave up 5 bases and V 6 bases, and 12 bases lay outside the gene matches. The CDR3 DNA reads TGTGCCAGTAGGGAGTCGGGAGGACGTATCGAGACCCAGTACTTC. Its translation: CASRESGGRIETQYF.

This clone appeared once. The J gene is TRBJ2-7, the V gene TRBV5-4; TRBD1 matches at 8 bases. The CDR3 consists of 14 residues. CDR1 and CDR2 (germline): SGHNT, YYREEE (reference sequence). V was clipped by 4 bases and J by 4 bases; unmatched bases: 7. The CDR3 region is CASSRDRGDYEQYF. The CDR3 bases are TGTGCCAGCAGCAGAGACAGGGGAGATTACGAGCAGTACTTC.

CDR3 DNA: TGTGCCAGCAGCCCGGGACAGTTCAGCTCTGGAAACACCATATATTTT. Protein sequence: CASSPGQFSSGNTIYF. V is TRBV7-2 and J is TRBJ1-3; 7 positions match TRBD1. Per germline, CDR1 SGHTA and CDR2 FQGNSA. This CDR3 region has 16 residues. With 5 bases clipped from V and 0 bases from J, the junction kept 7 bases outside the gene matches.

CDR3 loop: CASASQETQYF. CDR3 nucleotide sequence: TGTGCCAGTGCGTCACAAGAGACCCAGTACTTC. The gene calls are TRBV19 and TRBJ2-5; D gene ambiguous. V was shortened by 8 bases and J by 2 bases, with 6 bases between the two germline ends. Germline CDR1 is LNHDA and CDR2 is SQIVND (reference sequence). The CDR3 consists of 11 residues.

The chain joins TRBV2 to TRBJ2-5, with 7 bases identical to TRBD1. The germline gives CDR1 SNHLY, CDR2 FYNNEI. V gave up 4 bases and J gave up 2 bases; unmatched junction bases: 1. This CDR3 contains 13 residues. The CDR3 here is CASSVQGQETQYF. In DNA, the CDR3 is TGTGCCAGCAGTGTACAGGGGCAAGAGACCCAGTACTTC.

V usage is TRBV24-1 and J usage is TRBJ2-1, with D perhaps matching TRBD2 (6 bases). Germline assignment: CDR1 KGHDR and CDR2 SFDVKD. The CDR3 has 17 amino acids. V was shortened by 1 base and J by 2 bases, with 14 bases between the two germline ends. In nucleotides, the CDR3 is TGTGCCACCAGTGATTTTGAGGCCGGGGGAGCCTACAATGAGCAGTTCTTC. This encodes CATSDFEAGGAYNEQFF.

The chain recombines TRBV5-1 with TRBJ2-1; 9 nucleotides line up with TRBD2. Per the germline V gene, CDR1 is SGHRS and CDR2 is YFSETQ. The CDR3 sequence is 16 residues long. Trimming took 4 bases from V and 0 from J; bases not matched to a gene: 5. This CDR3 reads CASSPSGANSYNEQFF. The CDR3 coding sequence is TGCGCCAGCAGCCCTAGCGGGGCAAACTCCTACAATGAGCAGTTCTTC. The full variable domain, its missing parts supplied by reference TRBV5-1 and TRBJ2-1, is KAGVTQTPRYLIKTRGQQVTLSCSPISGHRSVSWYQQTPGQGLQFLFEYFSETQRNKGNFPGRFSGRQFSNSRSEMNVSTLELGDSALYLCASSPSGANSYNEQFFGPGTRLTVL.

CDR3 region: CATSSGQPAGNTIYF. The CDR3 DNA follows: TGTGCCACCAGCAGTGGACAGCCGGCTGGAAACACCATATATTTT. The gene calls are TRBV15 and TRBJ1-3; D might be TRBD1 (6 bases). Trimming stripped 3 bases from V and 2 bases from J, with 11 bases between. Germline CDR1 is LNHNV and CDR2 is YYDKDF (reference sequence). The CDR3 runs to 15 residues.

This clone occurred many times. This rearrangement joins TRBV21-1 to TRBJ1-5. TRBV21-1 is recorded as a pseudogene. There are 14 residues in the CDR3. The CDR3 region has the DNA TGTGCCAGCAGCAGGGGAGGGTTCGAACAGCCCCAGCATTTT. Translation gives CASSRGGFEQPQHF.

This rearrangement joins TRBV5-5 to TRBJ1-5, with D possibly TRBD1 on 6 matching bases. CDR1 and CDR2 (germline): SGHKS, YYEKEE (reference sequence). The V end was cut by 2 bases, the J end by 2 bases, with 14 bases between. The CDR3 is 16 amino acids. CDR3 amino acids: CASSFRGQLGNQPQHF. CDR3 nucleotides: TGTGCCAGCAGCTTCAGGGGACAACTGGGCAATCAGCCCCAGCATTTT.

This CDR3 is CASSDPGDSERSYNEQFF. CDR3 nucleotides: TGCGCCAGCAGTGACCCGGGGGATAGCGAGCGCTCCTACAATGAGCAGTTCTTC. This chain uses TRBV10-2 with TRBJ2-1, with D perhaps matching TRBD2 (6 bases). The V end lost 3 bases, the J end lost 0 bases, and 18 bases lay between the germline ends. This CDR3 is 18 amino acids long. In germline, CDR1 is WSHSY, CDR2 SAAADI.

This clone has just one count. The chain combines TRBV10-3 with TRBJ2-7; weak D call: TRBD1 (6 bases). V lost 3 bases and J lost 0, with 9 bases in between. Germline CDR1 and CDR2: ENHRY and SYGVKD. This CDR3 has 14 amino acids. Here the CDR3 DNA reads TGTGCCATCAGTGATCACAGGGTCTCCTACGAGCAGTACTTC. Its protein product is CAISDHRVSYEQYF.

This clone was found a few times. The chain has TRBV27 and TRBJ2-2, with D unclear. The ends were cut back, 10 bases at V and 6 bases at J, with 12 bases in the middle. The CDR3 runs to 12 residues. CDR1 is MNHEY and CDR2 is SMNVEV in the germline V gene (reference sequence). CDR3: CATLERSGELFF. The DNA of the CDR3 is TGTGCCACCCTCGAGAGATCCGGGGAGCTGTTTTTT.